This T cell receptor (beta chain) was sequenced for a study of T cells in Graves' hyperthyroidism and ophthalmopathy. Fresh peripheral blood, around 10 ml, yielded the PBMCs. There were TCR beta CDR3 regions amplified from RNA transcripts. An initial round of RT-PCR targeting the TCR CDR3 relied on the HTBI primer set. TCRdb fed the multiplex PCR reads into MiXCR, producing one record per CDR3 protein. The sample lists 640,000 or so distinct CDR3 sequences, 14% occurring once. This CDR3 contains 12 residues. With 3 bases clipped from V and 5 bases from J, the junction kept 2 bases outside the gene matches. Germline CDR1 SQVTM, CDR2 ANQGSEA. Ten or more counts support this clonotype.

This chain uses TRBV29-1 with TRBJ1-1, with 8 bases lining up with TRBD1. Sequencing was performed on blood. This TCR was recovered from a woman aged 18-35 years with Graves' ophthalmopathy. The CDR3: CSVDQGATEAFF. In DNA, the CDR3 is TGCAGCGTTGATCAGGGGGCGACTGAAGCTTTCTTT. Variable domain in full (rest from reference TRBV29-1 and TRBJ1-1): SAVISQKPSRDICQRGTSLTIQCQVDSQVTMMFWYRQQPGQSLTLIATANQGSEATYESGFVIDKFPISRPNLTFSTLTVSNMSPEDSSIYLCSVDQGATEAFFGQGTRLTVV.